This T cell receptor beta chain was profiled in a study of cytomegalovirus exposure and HLA in healthy donors. Using immunoSEQ multiplex PCR, the repertoire was profiled, and TCRdb retains in-frame clones only, with some absent. The data hold about 160,000 clones, with 88% observed a single time. Only a few counts were recorded for this clone. Losses at the gene ends were 4 bases for V and 5 bases for J; bases not matched to a gene: 4. CDR1 MDHEN and CDR2 SYDVKM come from the germline V gene. CDR3 size: 15 residues. The receptor was derived from a man aged 18 to 30 in good health and CMV-seronegative. This chain links TRBV28 with TRBJ2-7, with 14 bases matching TRBD2. The sequencing sample was made of PBMCs. The DNA of the CDR3 is TGTGCCAGCAGTTGGACTAGCGGGAGGAACAACGAGCAGTACTTC. Translating gives CASSWTSGRNNEQYF.